This TCR beta chain was identified during a study of shared clonotypes between healthy human individuals. General study findings and limits: Naive CD4 clonotypes were shared across several donors at around 5.4%.

Sorted subsets were amplified in replicate PCRs using 200 ng DNA, roughly 30,000 T cell genomes. The authors' processing: Filtering differed since immunoSEQ provided only junctions, with no quality scores. Profiling relied on immunoSEQ multiplex PCR, and the TCRdb table lists in-frame clones only, not all of them. V and J calls and clone size are as listed in that table; D and trimming were resolved from the DNA. Altogether about 1.1 million clones are present, roughly 74% being singletons, with the ten largest covering under 0.8%. With 1 base removed from V and 2 bases from J, the gap between germline ends came to 8 bases. The germline V gene has CDR1 SGHNT and CDR2 YYREEE (reference sequence). The CDR3 contains 14 residues. In its sample, this clone was seen once. The antigen remains undetermined. Donors were healthy HIV-negative adults without recently reported acute infections or vaccinations.

Material for sequencing was memory CD4+ T cells from PBMCs. The subset was: CD45RA-negative fraction. This TCR derives from a man aged 18 to 29 in good health. Some clones in this sample may be carry-over from other donors' samples. The J gene is TRBJ2-3, the V gene TRBV5-4, with D hard to call. The DNA for the CDR3 is TGTGCCAGCAGCTTGCAAGGGCCCACAGATACGCAGTATTTT. This sequence encodes CASSLQGPTDTQYF.